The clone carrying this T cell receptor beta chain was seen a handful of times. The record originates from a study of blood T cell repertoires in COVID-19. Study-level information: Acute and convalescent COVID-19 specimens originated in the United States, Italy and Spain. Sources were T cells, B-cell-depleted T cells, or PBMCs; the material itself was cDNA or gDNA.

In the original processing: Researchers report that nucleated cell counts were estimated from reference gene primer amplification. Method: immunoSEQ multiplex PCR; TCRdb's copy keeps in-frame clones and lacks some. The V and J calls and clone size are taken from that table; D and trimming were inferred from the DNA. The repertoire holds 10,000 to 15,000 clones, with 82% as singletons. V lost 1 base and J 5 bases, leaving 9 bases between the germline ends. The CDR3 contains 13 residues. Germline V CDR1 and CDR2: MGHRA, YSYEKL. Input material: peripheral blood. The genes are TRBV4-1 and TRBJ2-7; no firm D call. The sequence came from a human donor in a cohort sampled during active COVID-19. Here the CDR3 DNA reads TGCGCCAGCAGCCAAGCAACCCCGGACGAGCAGTACTTC. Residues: CASSQATPDEQYF.